This TCR beta chain was captured by sequencing in a study of identical twins' blood T cells. Trimming shortened V by 7 bases and J by 8 bases, and 12 bases separated the two germline ends. Looked up from germline, CDR1 is MDHEN and CDR2 is SYDVKM. This CDR3 is 12 amino acids long. MiXCR, run by TCRdb on the 5' RACE reads, gives a single entry per CDR3 protein. Of a few hundred thousand distinct CDR3 sequences listed, roughly 27% are singletons. Sequenced sample: PBMCs. The chain couples TRBV28 to TRBJ1-3; a weak D match, TRBD1 (6 bases). This TCR came from a woman aged 18 to 55 in good health. The CDR3 spells CASKAGEHTIYF. The CDR3 nucleotides are TGTGCCAGCAAGGCAGGGGAACACACCATATATTTT.